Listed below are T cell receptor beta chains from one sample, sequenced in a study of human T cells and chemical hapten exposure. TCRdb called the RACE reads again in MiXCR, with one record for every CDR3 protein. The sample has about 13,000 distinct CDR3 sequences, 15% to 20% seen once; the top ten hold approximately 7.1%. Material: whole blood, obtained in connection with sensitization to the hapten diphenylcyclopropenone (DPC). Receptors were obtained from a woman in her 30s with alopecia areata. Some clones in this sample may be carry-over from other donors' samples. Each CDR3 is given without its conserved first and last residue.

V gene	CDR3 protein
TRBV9	ASRRSIRGDTEAF
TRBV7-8	ASSYGYRDEGQPQH
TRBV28	ASSFASTPATDTQY
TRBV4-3	ASSQDRGWSNQPQH
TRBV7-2	ASSLGAYNEQF
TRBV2	ASGTSGYNEQF
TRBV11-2	ASSSGGRNEQY
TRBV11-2	ASSSRGEVVPTDTQY
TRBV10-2	ASSDRLAGGLAAKNIQY
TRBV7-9	ASSLDLLAPHNEQF
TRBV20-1	SARLDYEQY
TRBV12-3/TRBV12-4	ASTPWDRRGDTQY
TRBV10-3	AISETATGMINYGYT
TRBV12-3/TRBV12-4	ASSLTPTHNIQY
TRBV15	ATSDDSSNQPQH
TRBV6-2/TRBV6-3	ASSRPRGVYEQY
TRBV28	ASSSQTSGRAGEQF
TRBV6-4	ASSERADAYNEQF
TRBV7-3	ASSLSASSYNEQF
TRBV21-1	ASSKSMGQEVGQPQH
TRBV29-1	SVAVTGTAYGYT
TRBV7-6	ASSLVEGQPSGNEKLF
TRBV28	ASSLSGSTDTQY
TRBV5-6	ASSSVLDFNYGYT
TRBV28	ASSLDRDNSPLH
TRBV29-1	SVATALNQPQH
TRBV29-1	SVESDFSYGYT
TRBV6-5	ASSYSGGSGYT
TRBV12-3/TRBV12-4	ASSLGARNTEAF
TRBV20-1	SANRDTKNIQY
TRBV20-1	SARDPGQGKNNEQF
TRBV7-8	ASSSQGGGDTQY
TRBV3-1	ASSQVGVPTDTQY
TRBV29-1	SVEANYGYT
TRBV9	ASSVGEETQY
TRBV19	ASKGAIQPQH
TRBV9	ASSGPSGRDYNEQF
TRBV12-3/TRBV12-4	ASQGTINNEQF
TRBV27	ASSLRGHGGYEQY
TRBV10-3	AITYKDEQF
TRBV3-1	ASSHPPGGQF
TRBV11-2	ASSQNKIANYGYT
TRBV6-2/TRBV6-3	ASSITGAQPQH
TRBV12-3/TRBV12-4	ASSLFRVGDGYT
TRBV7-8	ASSFKGRSNTEAF
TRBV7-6	ASSSDTNTEAF
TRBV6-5	ASSWTVPTGDTQY
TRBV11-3	ASSPGPPNTEAF
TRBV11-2	ASSSQGPYNEEF
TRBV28	ASSLLGRLETQY
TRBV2	ASSGDYNQPQH
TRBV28	ASLLLYSGELF
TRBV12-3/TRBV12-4	ASSQPGIDYGYT
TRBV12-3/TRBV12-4	ASSLSRTGYNEQF
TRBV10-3	AIRDSIFPYEQY
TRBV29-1	SVLSRTQAF